This TCR beta chain was identified in a study of blood T cell repertoires in COVID-19. Study details: Acute and convalescent COVID-19 samples came from the United States, Italy and Spain. Sample material is recorded as cDNA or gDNA derived from T cells, B-cell-depleted T cells, or PBMCs.

Under the authors' procedure: Reference gene primers were amplified, and this amplification served to estimate nucleated cell counts. The method was immunoSEQ multiplex PCR; TCRdb's version includes in-frame clones alone and lacks a portion of them. V, J and clone size were drawn from that table, and D and trimming were deduced from the DNA. This sample yields around 100,000 clones, of which about 84% are seen a single time; about a quarter belongs to the top ten. Germline V gene sequence: CDR1 KGHSH, CDR2 LQKENI. This CDR3 has 17 amino acids. V was pared by 3 bases and J by 0 bases, with 4 bases of the junction left unmatched.

Sequenced material: peripheral blood. This clonotype was obtained from a human donor in a cohort sampled during active COVID-19. The chain employs TRBV18 and TRBJ2-6; 8 nucleotides align to TRBD1. CDR3 amino acids: CASSPGTGSSGANVLTF. The CDR3 region has the DNA TGTGCCAGCTCACCCGGGACAGGAAGCTCTGGGGCCAACGTCCTGACTTTC.